These 9 T cell receptor beta chains originate from one sample sequenced in a study of T cells in Graves' hyperthyroidism and ophthalmopathy. TCR beta CDR3 regions were amplified from RNA transcripts. The TCR CDR3 was amplified in a first-round RT-PCR using the HTBI primer set. TCRdb analysed the multiplex PCR reads with MiXCR anew, one entry per CDR3 protein. The sample includes about 420,000 distinct CDR3 sequences, roughly 14% of them seen just once. The specimen was blood. The receptors come from a woman between 18 and 29 years old with Graves' hyperthyroidism.

This clonotype was seen repeatedly, ten times or more. The rearrangement links TRBV7-2 to TRBJ1-1; no clear D. This CDR3 region has 13 residues. The ends were cut back, 1 base at V and 5 bases at J, with 8 bases in the middle. Per germline, CDR1 SGHTA and CDR2 FQGNSA. This CDR3 reads CASSLEDRTEAFF. Here the CDR3 DNA reads TGTGCCAGCAGCTTAGAAGACCGAACTGAAGCTTTCTTT.

J is TRBJ1-4 and V is TRBV20-1; maybe TRBD1 (5 bases). CDR1 and CDR2 from the germline V gene are DFQATT and SNEGSKA (reference sequence). The CDR3 is 13 amino acids. V lost 7 bases to trimming and J lost 4 bases, with 13 bases between them. The CDR3 loop is CSVQGRSNEKLFF. In nucleotides, the CDR3 is TGCAGTGTGCAGGGAAGGAGTAATGAAAAACTGTTTTTT.

This clonotype has a handful of counts. The rearrangement links TRBV19 to TRBJ1-6, with D uncertain. The V end lost 3 bases, the J end lost 1 base, and 19 bases lay between the germline ends. This CDR3 has 19 residues. Germline loops: CDR1 LNHDA, CDR2 SQIVND (reference sequence). The CDR3 protein is CASSIHQRLSGSYNSPLHF. CDR3 in DNA: TGTGCCAGTAGTATTCACCAGCGCCTGTCGGGATCCTATAATTCACCCCTCCACTTT.

The rearrangement uses TRBV20-1 and TRBJ2-4; TRBD2 matches 7 bases. The J segment lost 0 bases and the V segment lost 3 bases, leaving 14 bases of the junction unmatched. This CDR3 contains 18 residues. CDR1 and CDR2 (germline): DFQATT, SNEGSKA (reference sequence). The CDR3 nucleotides read TGCAGTGCTAGTATCGGGGGGTACCGTGGGTTAGCCAAAAACATTCAGTACTTC. This sequence encodes CSASIGGYRGLAKNIQYF.

This clonotype has just a few counts. This sequence joins TRBV28 and TRBJ2-7, with D perhaps TRBD1 or TRBD2 (5 bases each). CDR3 length: 14 residues. The V end lost 4 bases, the J end lost 2 bases, and 12 bases lay between the germline ends. Looked up from germline, CDR1 is MDHEN and CDR2 is SYDVKM. CDR3 loop: CASSSHGAAYEQYF. The CDR3 DNA reads TGTGCCAGCAGTTCCCACGGGGCAGCCTACGAGCAGTACTTC.

This clonotype was recorded a few times. The V gene is TRBV28, the J gene TRBJ1-6, with a tentative D call TRBD1 (6 bases). Germline CDR1 is MDHEN and CDR2 is SYDVKM. The length of the CDR3 is 14 residues. V gave up 1 base and J gave up 7 bases, with 8 bases separating them. The CDR3 reads CASSLYTGNSPLHF. The CDR3 DNA is TGTGCCAGCAGTTTATATACAGGGAATTCACCCCTCCACTTT. The full variable domain, in which reference TRBV28 and TRBJ1-6 provide the parts outside the CDR3, is DVKVTQSSRYLVKRTGEKVFLECVQDMDHENMFWYRQDPGLGLRLIYFSYDVKMKEKGDIPEGYSVSREKKERFSLILESASTNQTSMYLCASSLYTGNSPLHFGNGTRLTVT.

The sample holds many counts of this clonotype. The chain carries TRBV20-1 and TRBJ1-2; D perhaps matches TRBD1 (6 bases). The CDR3 runs 17 residues. V lost 3 bases and J 0 bases, leaving 20 bases between the germline ends. Germline values: CDR1 DFQATT, CDR2 SNEGSKA (reference sequence). CDR3 DNA sequence: TGCAGTGCTAGGGACAGAATAAACAGCGGGGCTAACTATGGCTACACCTTC. It specifies CSARDRINSGANYGYTF.

This clonotype was detected ten times or more. The rearrangement uses TRBV12-3 or TRBV12-4 and TRBJ1-5; D might be TRBD1 (5 bases). There are 15 residues in the CDR3. The germline V and J ends were trimmed by 6 bases and 0 bases, with 12 bases remaining between them. The CDR3 DNA reads as TGTGCCAGCAGGCAACAGGCGGATAGCAATCAGCCCCAGCATTTT. This codes for CASRQQADSNQPQHF.

The CDR3 here is CASSQDSTNEKLFF. The CDR3 DNA reads as TGCGCCAGCAGTCAGGATTCCACTAATGAAAAACTGTTTTTT. V usage is TRBV5-1 and J usage is TRBJ1-4; unclear D gene. Germline V gene sequence: CDR1 SGHRS, CDR2 YFSETQ. Trimming stripped 5 bases from V and 2 bases from J, with 10 bases between. This CDR3 has 14 residues.